The next 6 T cell receptor beta chains were all read from a single sample in a study of PD-1 and CTLA-4 blockade in melanoma. This table comes from immunoSEQ multiplex PCR, and its TCRdb copy is limited to in-frame clones, with some not included. This table holds roughly 21,000 clones, 88% found once. The sample consisted of CD8+ T cells from peripheral blood, taken before anti-PD-1 treatment. The receptors originated from a human donor with melanoma.

The gene calls are TRBV4-2 and TRBJ1-4, with D possibly matching TRBD1 (6 bases). The CDR3 is 15 amino acids. V shed 0 bases and J shed 4 bases, with 9 bases lying between them. Germline V gene data show CDR1 as LGHNA and CDR2 as YNFKEQ. The CDR3 coding sequence is TGTGCCAGCAGCCAAGAGGACAGTGATAATGAAAAACTGTTTTTT. Translated, it gives CASSQEDSDNEKLFF.

The genes are TRBV2 and TRBJ1-2; D unclear. Trimming took off 3 bases at V and 8 bases at J, with 10 bases between the two ends. The germline V gene has CDR1 SNHLY and CDR2 FYNNEI. This CDR3 spans 12 amino acids. CDR3 nucleotide sequence: TGTGCCAGCAGTGATCTCCTATACGGCTACACCTTC. Protein sequence: CASSDLLYGYTF.

In this sample, this clone is medium-sized. This chain joins TRBV15 and TRBJ1-1; D possibly corresponds to TRBD1 (6 bases). Germline CDR1 is LNHNV and CDR2 is YYDKDF (reference sequence). V lost 5 bases to trimming and J lost 3 bases, with 19 bases between them. The CDR3 has 16 amino acids. CDR3 nucleotides: TGTGCCACCAGCGAAAACAGGGCTGGCAAGGACACTGAAGCTTTCTTT. It codes for CATSENRAGKDTEAFF.

The chain is built from TRBV27 and TRBJ1-1; the D is unclear. The CDR3 totals 11 residues. Germline CDR1 is MNHEY and CDR2 is SMNVEV (reference sequence). Trimming took 6 bases from V and 3 from J, leaving 5 bases between them. CDR3 in amino acids: CASRSYTEAFF. Here the CDR3 DNA reads TGTGCCAGCAGATCTTACACTGAAGCTTTCTTT.

V usage is TRBV28 and J usage is TRBJ1-1; D is possibly TRBD1 (5 bases). CDR1 MDHEN and CDR2 SYDVKM come from the germline V gene. The CDR3 is 15 amino acids. The V gene lost 2 bases and the J gene lost 2 bases, with 12 bases spanning the gap. CDR3 nucleotides: TGTGCCAGCAGTTTAAAAAAATGGACAAACACTGAAGCTTTCTTT. This translates into CASSLKKWTNTEAFF.

This chain links TRBV29-1 with TRBJ2-5; 10 bases match TRBD2. The germline CDR1 and CDR2 sequences are SQVTM and ANQGSEA. The length of the CDR3 is 17 residues. With V trimmed by 2 bases and J by 4 bases, 13 bases remained unmatched. The CDR3 reads CSVEWASGGRVRETQYF. CDR3 nucleotide sequence: TGCAGCGTTGAATGGGCTAGCGGGGGCCGAGTCAGAGAGACCCAGTACTTC.